Listed here are 19 T cell receptor beta chains from one sample, sequenced in a study of cytomegalovirus exposure and HLA in healthy donors. The PCR was carried out with 60 Vbeta primers and 13 Jbeta primers. This table comes from immunoSEQ multiplex PCR, and its TCRdb copy is limited to in-frame clones, with some not included. The sample consists of approximately 110,000 clones, over 60% of them appearing once. Material for sequencing was PBMCs. The source is a woman between 40 and 55 years old in good health and CMV-seropositive.

This clone was seen a handful of times. The V call is TRBV28, the J call TRBJ1-4; 8 nucleotides align to TRBD1. The CDR3 has 15 residues. In germline, CDR1 is MDHEN, CDR2 SYDVKM. V lost 5 bases to trimming and J lost 8 bases; unmatched junction nucleotides: 10. The CDR3 coding sequence is TGTGCCAGCAGTCCCACAGGGGGTTTAGGAGAAAAACTGTTTTTT. Protein sequence: CASSPTGGLGEKLFF. The full variable domain, its missing parts supplied by reference TRBV28 and TRBJ1-4, is DVKVTQSSRYLVKRTGEKVFLECVQDMDHENMFWYRQDPGLGLRLIYFSYDVKMKEKGDIPEGYSVSREKKERFSLILESASTNQTSMYLCASSPTGGLGEKLFFGSGTQLSVL.

The chain carries TRBV7-9 and TRBJ2-5; 9 bases are a match to TRBD1. CDR3 length: 17 residues. The ends lost 4 bases at V and 2 bases at J; junction bases unmatched: 11. From germline, CDR1 is SEHNR and CDR2 FQNEAQ (reference sequence). The CDR3 loop is CASSSEGQGRIQETQYF. The CDR3 nucleotides are TGTGCCAGCAGCTCAGAGGGACAGGGAAGAATTCAAGAGACCCAGTACTTC.

The V gene is TRBV7-3, the J gene TRBJ2-7, with 9 bases matching TRBD1. The CDR3 has 16 amino acids. Trimming removed 3 bases from V and 5 bases from J; junction bases left unmatched: 11. CDR1 SGHTA and CDR2 FQGTGA come from the germline V gene. For the CDR3, the DNA is TGTGCCAGCAGCTTGAGTCCGGGACAGGGTGGAAACGAGCAGTACTTC. Translated, it gives CASSLSPGQGGNEQYF.

This clone was counted between two and nine times. The chain has TRBV5-1 and TRBJ2-7, with 9 nucleotides matching TRBD2. Germline values: CDR1 SGHRS, CDR2 YFSETQ. The CDR3 spans 13 residues. Unmatched junction bases numbered 2, after V lost 2 bases and J lost 5 bases. CDR3 nucleotides: TGCGCCAGCAGCTTCCGACTAGCGGACGAGCAGTACTTC. Protein product: CASSFRLADEQYF.

The chain links TRBV5-1 to TRBJ2-1, with 7 bases that match TRBD2. V lost 4 bases, J lost 8 bases, and 15 bases stayed unmatched. From germline, CDR1 is SGHRS and CDR2 YFSETQ. The CDR3 has 16 residues. CDR3 in amino acids: CASSPRSSGLIDEQFF. CDR3 bases: TGCGCCAGCAGCCCTCGGAGTAGCGGGCTTATCGATGAGCAGTTCTTC. Combining the CDR3 with reference TRBV5-1 and TRBJ2-1 gives the whole variable domain KAGVTQTPRYLIKTRGQQVTLSCSPISGHRSVSWYQQTPGQGLQFLFEYFSETQRNKGNFPGRFSGRQFSNSRSEMNVSTLELGDSALYLCASSPRSSGLIDEQFFGPGTRLTVL.

This clone has more than one count but fewer than ten. The chain uses TRBV5-6 and TRBJ2-2; D remains ambiguous. Germline CDR1 reads SGHDT; CDR2 reads YYEEEE. The CDR3 is 14 amino acids. Between the trimmed V and J ends, which lost 4 bases and 4 bases, there was a span of 11 bases. CDR3 residues: CASSPGSFTGELFF. CDR3 sequence (DNA): TGTGCCAGCAGCCCCGGGTCCTTCACCGGGGAGCTGTTTTTT.

V is TRBV9 and J is TRBJ1-1, with D perhaps TRBD1 (5 bases). Germline assignment: CDR1 SGDLS and CDR2 YYNGEE. CDR3 length equals 16 residues. V was shortened by 0 bases and J by 0 bases, with 12 bases between the two germline ends. For the CDR3, the DNA is TGTGCCAGCAGCGTAGCGGTTGGGGCTTTGAACACTGAAGCTTTCTTT. It codes for CASSVAVGALNTEAFF.

This chain links TRBV28 with TRBJ1-4; 10 positions match TRBD1. Germline V gene sequence: CDR1 MDHEN, CDR2 SYDVKM. The ends lost 5 bases at V and 7 bases at J; junction bases unmatched: 10. The CDR3 extends over 16 amino acids. The CDR3 spells CASSPRQGAPSEKLFF. CDR3 sequence (DNA): TGTGCCAGCAGTCCCCGACAGGGGGCGCCCAGTGAAAAACTGTTTTTT. The full variable domain, with the rest looked up from reference TRBV28 and TRBJ1-4, is DVKVTQSSRYLVKRTGEKVFLECVQDMDHENMFWYRQDPGLGLRLIYFSYDVKMKEKGDIPEGYSVSREKKERFSLILESASTNQTSMYLCASSPRQGAPSEKLFFGSGTQLSVL.

The J gene is TRBJ2-7, the V gene TRBV30; TRBD2 is a possible D gene (7 bases). This CDR3 is 14 amino acids long. V lost 2 bases, J lost 5 bases, and 16 bases lay in between. Germline CDR1 reads GTSNPN; CDR2 reads SVGIG (reference sequence). The CDR3 bases are TGTGCCTGGAGTCGGGGGGCGGCAGTGCACGAGCAGTACTTC. As protein: CAWSRGAAVHEQYF. The variable domain in full, completed from reference TRBV30 and TRBJ2-7, reads SQTIHQWPATLVQPVGSPLSLECTVEGTSNPNLYWYRQAAGRGLQLLFYSVGIGQISSEVPQNLSASRPQDRQFILSSKKLLLSDSGFYLCAWSRGAAVHEQYFGPGTRLTVT.

This chain uses TRBV18 with TRBJ1-1; perhaps TRBD1 as D (6 bases). V was shortened by 5 bases and J by 3 bases, with 13 bases between the two germline ends. The CDR3 has 14 residues. CDR1 is KGHSH and CDR2 is LQKENI in the germline V gene. This chain's CDR3 is CASSSGHGDTEAFF. Here the CDR3 DNA reads TGTGCCAGCTCATCGGGACATGGGGACACTGAAGCTTTCTTT.

V and J are TRBV5-1 and TRBJ2-3; a weak D match, TRBD2 (5 bases). This CDR3 region has 15 residues. Germline CDR1 is SGHRS and CDR2 is YFSETQ. V lost 6 bases, J lost 4 bases, and 18 bases lay in between. CDR3 sequence reads: CASNMNIGSADTQYF. DNA of the CDR3: TGCGCCAGCAATATGAATATAGGGAGTGCAGATACGCAGTATTTT.

A few counts support this clone. J is TRBJ2-5 and V is TRBV27; a weak D match, TRBD1 (5 bases). Trimming removed 4 bases at V and 5 bases at J, with 17 bases between. The CDR3 runs to 15 residues. CDR1 and CDR2 (germline): MNHEY, SMNVEV (reference sequence). CDR3 region: CASSSLPRVRETQYF. The CDR3 nucleotides read TGTGCCAGCAGTTCGCTGCCCAGGGTCCGGGAGACCCAGTACTTC.

This clone was counted a few times. The chain uses TRBV30 and TRBJ2-3; 10 bases map to TRBD2. This CDR3 spans 15 amino acids. CDR1 and CDR2 from the germline V gene are GTSNPN and SVGIG (reference sequence). V trimming: 2 bases; J trimming: 4 bases; junction bases outside the gene matches: 6. The CDR3: CAWSSGRAPPDTQYF. The CDR3 DNA sequence: TGTGCCTGGAGTAGCGGGAGGGCCCCCCCAGATACGCAGTATTTT.

The chain combines TRBV6-1 with TRBJ2-3; 7 nucleotides line up with TRBD1. The V and J ends lost 7 bases and 2 bases, in that order; junction bases with no gene match: 9. This CDR3 spans 15 amino acids. The germline CDR1 and CDR2 sequences are MNHNS and SASEGT. The DNA of the CDR3 is TGTGCCAGCACCAGAAACAGGGGCCCCACAGATACGCAGTATTTT. Amino acids: CASTRNRGPTDTQYF.

This chain joins TRBV4-1 and TRBJ2-7, with a weak D call TRBD2 (5 bases). V gave up 1 base and J gave up 7 bases, with 5 bases separating them. The V gene's germline CDR1 is MGHRA and CDR2 YSYEKL. CDR3 size: 11 residues. The chain's CDR3 is CASSQAGEQYF. CDR3 DNA: TGCGCCAGCAGCCAAGCGGGGGAGCAGTACTTC.

The J gene is TRBJ1-1, the V gene TRBV4-1; 7 bases map to TRBD1. CDR3 length: 13 amino acids. Losses at the gene ends were 4 bases for V and 5 bases for J; bases not matched to a gene: 4. Germline V lookup: CDR1 MGHRA, CDR2 YSYEKL. For the CDR3, the DNA is TGCGCCAGCAGCCTACAGGGGAGGACTGAAGCTTTCTTT. As protein: CASSLQGRTEAFF.

V usage is TRBV28 and J usage is TRBJ2-3; D perhaps matches TRBD1 (5 bases). The germline V gene has CDR1 MDHEN and CDR2 SYDVKM. Trimming stripped 10 bases from V and 0 bases from J, with 20 bases between. The CDR3 covers 16 residues. In DNA form, the CDR3 reads TGTGCCACGAGCCCCATAGGGGCGGTAAGCACAGATACGCAGTATTTT. Translation gives CATSPIGAVSTDTQYF. The variable domain in full, with the rest retrieved from reference TRBV28 and TRBJ2-3, is DVKVTQSSRYLVKRTGEKVFLECVQDMDHENMFWYRQDPGLGLRLIYFSYDVKMKEKGDIPEGYSVSREKKERFSLILESASTNQTSMYLCATSPIGAVSTDTQYFGPGTRLTVL.

Turning to this clone: Other nucleotide sequences from this sample produce the same CDR3. V usage is TRBV19 and J usage is TRBJ2-2, with D possibly TRBD1 on 6 matching bases. This CDR3 has 16 amino acids. The germline V and J ends were trimmed by 6 bases and 0 bases, with 14 bases remaining between them. Germline assignment: CDR1 LNHDA and CDR2 SQIVND (reference sequence). The DNA for the CDR3 is TGTGCCAGTAGAAACTGGGACAACACGAACACCGGGGAGCTGTTTTTT. This sequence encodes CASRNWDNTNTGELFF.

This chain links TRBV28 with TRBJ2-1, with D possibly TRBD2 on 5 matching bases. The ends were cut back, 2 bases at V and 9 bases at J, with 11 bases in the middle. CDR1 and CDR2 (germline): MDHEN, SYDVKM. The CDR3 consists of 13 residues. The CDR3 spells CASSLLTRGEQFF. The CDR3 bases are TGTGCCAGCAGTTTACTTACTAGAGGTGAGCAGTTCTTC.